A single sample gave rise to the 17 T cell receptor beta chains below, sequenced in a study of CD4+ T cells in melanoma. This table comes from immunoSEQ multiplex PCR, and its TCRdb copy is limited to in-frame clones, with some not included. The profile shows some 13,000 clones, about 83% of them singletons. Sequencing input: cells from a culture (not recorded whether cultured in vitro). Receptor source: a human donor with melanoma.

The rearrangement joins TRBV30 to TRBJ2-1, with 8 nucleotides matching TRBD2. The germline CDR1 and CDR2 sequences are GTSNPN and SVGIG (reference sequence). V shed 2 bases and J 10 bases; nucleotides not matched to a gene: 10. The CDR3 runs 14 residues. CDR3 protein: CAWSRSGGRGEQFF. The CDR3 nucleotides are TGTGCCTGGAGTAGGAGCGGGGGCCGAGGGGAGCAGTTCTTC.

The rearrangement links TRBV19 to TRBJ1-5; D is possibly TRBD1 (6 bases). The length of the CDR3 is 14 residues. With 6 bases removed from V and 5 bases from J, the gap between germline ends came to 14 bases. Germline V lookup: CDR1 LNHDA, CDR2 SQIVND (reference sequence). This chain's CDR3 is CASSLRQAHQPQHF. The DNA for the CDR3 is TGTGCCAGTAGCTTGCGACAGGCGCATCAGCCCCAGCATTTT.

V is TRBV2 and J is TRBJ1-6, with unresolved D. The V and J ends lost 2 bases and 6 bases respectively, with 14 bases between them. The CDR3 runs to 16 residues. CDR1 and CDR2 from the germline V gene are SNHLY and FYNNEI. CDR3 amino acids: CASSESVGQLNSPLHF. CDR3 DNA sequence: TGTGCCAGCAGTGAATCGGTAGGGCAACTTAATTCACCCCTCCACTTT.

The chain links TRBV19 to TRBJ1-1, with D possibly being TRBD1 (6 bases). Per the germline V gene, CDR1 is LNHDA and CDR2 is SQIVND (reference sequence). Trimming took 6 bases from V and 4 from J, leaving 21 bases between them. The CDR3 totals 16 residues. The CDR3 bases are TGTGCCAGTAGGGGAACTTACAGGGCGGCAGGCACTGAAGCTTTCTTT. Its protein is CASRGTYRAAGTEAFF. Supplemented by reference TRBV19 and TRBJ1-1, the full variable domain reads DGGITQSPKYLFRKEGQNVTLSCEQNLNHDAMYWYRQDPGQGLRLIYYSQIVNDFQKGDIAEGYSVSREKKESFPLTVTSAQKNPTAFYLCASRGTYRAAGTEAFFGQGTRLTVV.

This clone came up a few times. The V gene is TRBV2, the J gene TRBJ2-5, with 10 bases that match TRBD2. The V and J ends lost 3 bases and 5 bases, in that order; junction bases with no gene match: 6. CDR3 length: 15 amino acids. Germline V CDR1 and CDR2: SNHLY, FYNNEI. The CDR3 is CASSDGTAGGETQYF. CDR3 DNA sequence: TGTGCCAGCAGTGACGGCACAGCGGGAGGGGAGACCCAGTACTTC.

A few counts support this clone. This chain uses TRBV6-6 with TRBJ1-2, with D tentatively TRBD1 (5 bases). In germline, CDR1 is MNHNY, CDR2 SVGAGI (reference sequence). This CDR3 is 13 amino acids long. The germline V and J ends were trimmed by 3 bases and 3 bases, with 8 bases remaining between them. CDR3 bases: TGTGCCAGCAGTTATCAGGGTGACTATGGCTACACCTTC. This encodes CASSYQGDYGYTF.

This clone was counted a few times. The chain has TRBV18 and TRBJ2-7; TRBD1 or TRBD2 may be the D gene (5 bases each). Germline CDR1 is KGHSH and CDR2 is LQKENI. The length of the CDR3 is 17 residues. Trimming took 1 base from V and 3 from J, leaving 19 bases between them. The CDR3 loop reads CASSPLGPGRRDYEQYF. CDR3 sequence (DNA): TGTGCCAGCTCACCACTTGGTCCGGGACGGCGCGACTACGAGCAGTACTTC.

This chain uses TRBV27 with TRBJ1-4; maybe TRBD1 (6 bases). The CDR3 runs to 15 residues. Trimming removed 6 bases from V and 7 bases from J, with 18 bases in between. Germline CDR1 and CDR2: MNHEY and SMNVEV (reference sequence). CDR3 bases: TGTGCCAGCAGAAACCTCAGGGGTTTGGGTGAAAAACTGTTTTTT. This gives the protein CASRNLRGLGEKLFF.

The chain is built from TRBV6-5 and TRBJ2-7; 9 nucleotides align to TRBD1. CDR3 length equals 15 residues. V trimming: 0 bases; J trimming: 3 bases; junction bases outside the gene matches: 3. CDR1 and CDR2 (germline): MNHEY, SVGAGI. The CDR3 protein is CASSYSGTGNYEQYF. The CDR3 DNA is TGTGCCAGCAGTTACTCAGGGACAGGGAACTACGAGCAGTACTTC.

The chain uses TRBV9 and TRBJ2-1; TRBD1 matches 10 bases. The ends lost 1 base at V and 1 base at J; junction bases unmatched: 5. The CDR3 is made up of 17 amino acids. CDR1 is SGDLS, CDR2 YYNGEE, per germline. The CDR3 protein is CASSVRQGAGSYNEQFF. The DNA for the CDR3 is TGTGCCAGCAGCGTACGACAGGGGGCCGGATCCTACAATGAGCAGTTCTTC.

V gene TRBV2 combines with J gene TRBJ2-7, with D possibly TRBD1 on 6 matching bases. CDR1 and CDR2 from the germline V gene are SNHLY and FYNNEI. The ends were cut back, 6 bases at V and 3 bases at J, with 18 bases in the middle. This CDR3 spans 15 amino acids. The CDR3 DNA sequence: TGTGCCAGCAGCTACTACACGGGACAACACTACGAGCAGTACTTC. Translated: CASSYYTGQHYEQYF.

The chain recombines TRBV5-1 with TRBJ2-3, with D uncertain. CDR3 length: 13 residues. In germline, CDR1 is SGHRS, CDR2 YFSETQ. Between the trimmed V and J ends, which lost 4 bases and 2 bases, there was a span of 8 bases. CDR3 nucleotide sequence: TGCGCCAGCAGCGTCGCTAACACAGATACGCAGTATTTT. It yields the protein CASSVANTDTQYF.

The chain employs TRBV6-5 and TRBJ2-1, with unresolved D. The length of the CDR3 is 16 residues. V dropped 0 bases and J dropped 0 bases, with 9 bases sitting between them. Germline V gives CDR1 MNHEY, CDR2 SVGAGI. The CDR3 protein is CASSYSFGRSYNEQFF. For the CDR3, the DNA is TGTGCCAGCAGTTACTCCTTCGGACGCTCCTACAATGAGCAGTTCTTC.

CDR3 coding DNA: TGTGCCAGCACCCCCGGGACAGGACGGAACTATGGCTACACCTTC. This translates into CASTPGTGRNYGYTF. The chain employs TRBV7-9 and TRBJ1-2, with TRBD1 matching 8 bases. The CDR3 is 15 residues long. V lost 7 bases, J lost 2 bases, and 9 bases stayed unmatched. Per germline, CDR1 SEHNR and CDR2 FQNEAQ (reference sequence).

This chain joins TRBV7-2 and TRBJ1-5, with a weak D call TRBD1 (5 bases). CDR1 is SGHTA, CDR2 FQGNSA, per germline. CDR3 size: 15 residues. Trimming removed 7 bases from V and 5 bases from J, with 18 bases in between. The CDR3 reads CASTSWAGRHQPQHF. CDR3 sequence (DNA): TGTGCCAGCACCTCGTGGGCGGGGCGGCATCAGCCCCAGCATTTT.

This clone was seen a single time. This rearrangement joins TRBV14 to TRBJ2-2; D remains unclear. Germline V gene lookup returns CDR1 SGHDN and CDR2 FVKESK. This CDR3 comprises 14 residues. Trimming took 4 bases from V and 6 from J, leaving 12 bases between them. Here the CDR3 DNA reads TGTGCCAGCAGCCCCCGAGGCCTAGCCGGGGAGCTGTTTTTT. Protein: CASSPRGLAGELFF.

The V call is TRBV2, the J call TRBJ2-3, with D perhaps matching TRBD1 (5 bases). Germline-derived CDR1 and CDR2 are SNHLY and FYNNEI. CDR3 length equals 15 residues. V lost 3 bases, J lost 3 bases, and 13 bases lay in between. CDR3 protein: CASSELGRATDTQYF. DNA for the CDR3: TGTGCCAGCAGTGAGTTAGGCAGGGCTACAGATACGCAGTATTTT.